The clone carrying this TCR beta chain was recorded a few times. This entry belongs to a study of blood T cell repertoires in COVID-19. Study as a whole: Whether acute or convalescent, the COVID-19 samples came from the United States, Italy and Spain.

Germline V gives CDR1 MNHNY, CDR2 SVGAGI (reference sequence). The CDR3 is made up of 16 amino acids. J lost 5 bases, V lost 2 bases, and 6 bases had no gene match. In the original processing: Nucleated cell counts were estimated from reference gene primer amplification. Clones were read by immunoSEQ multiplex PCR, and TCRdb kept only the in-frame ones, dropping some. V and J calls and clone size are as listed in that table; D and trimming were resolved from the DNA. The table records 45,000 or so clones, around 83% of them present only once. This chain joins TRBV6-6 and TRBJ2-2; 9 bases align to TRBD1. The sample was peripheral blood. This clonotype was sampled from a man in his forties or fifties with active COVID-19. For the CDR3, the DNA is TGTGCCAGCAGTTACCTGGGACAGGGCGGAACCGGGGAGCTGTTTTTT. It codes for CASSYLGQGGTGELFF.